This T cell receptor (beta chain) was found in a study of cytomegalovirus exposure and HLA in healthy donors. General study findings and limits: The study found most TCR sequences rare, yet found some public TCRs in many donors. As a later analysis revealed, the rate of TCR association differed by HLA locus, with DRB1 most and HLA-C fewest. Upon later analysis, HLA-associated TCR beta chains proved more clonally expanded than other, equally common chains.

Germline V gene sequence: CDR1 SGHDT, CDR2 YYEEEE. This CDR3 spans 14 amino acids. Deletions cut 2 bases from V and 4 bases from J, with 12 bases between. The PCR used 60 Vbeta and 13 Jbeta primers. Under the authors' procedure: In a later analysis, around 11 million of some 80 million unique beta chains occurred in at least two donors. Here immunoSEQ multiplex PCR was the method, and the copy in TCRdb shows in-frame clones only, minus some. V, J and clone size were drawn from that table, and D and trimming were deduced from the DNA. The table for this sample gives around 140,000 clones. Points on this clone: What it binds is not known.

This receptor was obtained from a woman under 30 in good health and CMV-seronegative. The chain combines TRBV5-6 with TRBJ1-2; D ambiguous. Sample: PBMCs. The CDR3 DNA reads as TGTGCCAGCAGCTTTGCGGTATCTGGCTATGGCTACACCTTC. This gives the protein CASSFAVSGYGYTF.